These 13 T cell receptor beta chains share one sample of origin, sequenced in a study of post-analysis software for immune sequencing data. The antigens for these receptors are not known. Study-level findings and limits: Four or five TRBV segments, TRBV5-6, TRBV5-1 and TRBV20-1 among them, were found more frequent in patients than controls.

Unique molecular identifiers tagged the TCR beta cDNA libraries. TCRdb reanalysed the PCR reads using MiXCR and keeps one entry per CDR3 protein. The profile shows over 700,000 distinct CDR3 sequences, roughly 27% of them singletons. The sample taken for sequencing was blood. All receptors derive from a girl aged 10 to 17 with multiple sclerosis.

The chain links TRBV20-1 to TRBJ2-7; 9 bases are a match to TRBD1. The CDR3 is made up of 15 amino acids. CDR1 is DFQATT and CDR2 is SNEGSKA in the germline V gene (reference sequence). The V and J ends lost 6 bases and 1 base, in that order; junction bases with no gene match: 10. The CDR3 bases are TGCAGTGCAAGTTTGCCCGGGACAGGGTCCTACGAGCAGTACTTC. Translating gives CSASLPGTGSYEQYF.

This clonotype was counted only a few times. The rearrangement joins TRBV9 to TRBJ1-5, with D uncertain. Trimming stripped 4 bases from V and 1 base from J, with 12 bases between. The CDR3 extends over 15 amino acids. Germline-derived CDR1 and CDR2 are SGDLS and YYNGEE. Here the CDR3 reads CASSLTPASNQPQHF. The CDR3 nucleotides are TGTGCCAGCAGCCTCACACCAGCAAGCAATCAGCCCCAGCATTTT.

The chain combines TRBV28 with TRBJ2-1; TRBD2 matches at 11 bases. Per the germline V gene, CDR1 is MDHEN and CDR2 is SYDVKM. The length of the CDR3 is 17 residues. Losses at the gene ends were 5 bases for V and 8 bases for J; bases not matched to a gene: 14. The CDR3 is CASSLHPLAGGGDEQFF. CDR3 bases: TGTGCCAGCAGTCTACACCCGCTAGCGGGAGGTGGGGATGAGCAGTTCTTC.

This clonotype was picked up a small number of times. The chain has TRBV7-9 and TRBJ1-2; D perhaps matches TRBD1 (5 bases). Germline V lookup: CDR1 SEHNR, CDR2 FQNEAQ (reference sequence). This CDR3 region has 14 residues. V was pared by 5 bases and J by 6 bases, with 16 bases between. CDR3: CASSAVAGWNGYTF. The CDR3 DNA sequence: TGTGCCAGCAGCGCCGTGGCAGGGTGGAATGGCTACACCTTC.

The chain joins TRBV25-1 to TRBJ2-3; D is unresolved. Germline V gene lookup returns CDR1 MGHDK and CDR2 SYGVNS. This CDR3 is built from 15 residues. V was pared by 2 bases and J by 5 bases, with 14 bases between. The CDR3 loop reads CASSEDWRWGDTQYF. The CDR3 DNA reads TGTGCCAGCAGTGAAGACTGGCGATGGGGAGATACGCAGTATTTT. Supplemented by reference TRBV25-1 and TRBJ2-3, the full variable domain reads EADIYQTPRYLVIGTGKKITLECSQTMGHDKMYWYQQDPGMELHLIHYSYGVNSTEKGDLSSESTVSRIRTEHFPLTLESARPSHTSQYLCASSEDWRWGDTQYFGPGTRLTVL.

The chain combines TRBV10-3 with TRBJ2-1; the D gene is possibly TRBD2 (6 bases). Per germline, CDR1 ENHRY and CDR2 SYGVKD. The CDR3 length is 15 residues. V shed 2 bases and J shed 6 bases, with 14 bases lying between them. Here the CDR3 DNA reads TGTGCCATCAGTGAGGGGCCGACTAGTTTCAATGAGCAGTTCTTC. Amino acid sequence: CAISEGPTSFNEQFF.

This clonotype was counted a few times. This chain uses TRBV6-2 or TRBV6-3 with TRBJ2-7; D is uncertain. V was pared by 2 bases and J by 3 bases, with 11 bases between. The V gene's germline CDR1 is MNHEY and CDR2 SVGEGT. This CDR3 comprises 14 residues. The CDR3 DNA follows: TGTGCCAGCAGTTACGCGTCAGTATTCTACGAGCAGTACTTC. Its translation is CASSYASVFYEQYF.

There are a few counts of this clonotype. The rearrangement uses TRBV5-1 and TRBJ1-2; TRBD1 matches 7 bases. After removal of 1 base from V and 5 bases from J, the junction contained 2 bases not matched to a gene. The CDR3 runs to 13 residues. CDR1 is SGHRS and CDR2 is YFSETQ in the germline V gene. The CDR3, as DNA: TGCGCCAGCAGCTTGAACAGGGGTTATGGCTACACCTTC. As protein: CASSLNRGYGYTF.

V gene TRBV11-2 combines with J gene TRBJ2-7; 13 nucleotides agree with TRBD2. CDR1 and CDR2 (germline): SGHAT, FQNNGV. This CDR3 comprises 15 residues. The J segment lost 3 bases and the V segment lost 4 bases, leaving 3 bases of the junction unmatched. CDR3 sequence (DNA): TGTGCCAGCAGCTCGGGACTAGCGGGAATCTACGAGCAGTACTTC. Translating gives CASSSGLAGIYEQYF.

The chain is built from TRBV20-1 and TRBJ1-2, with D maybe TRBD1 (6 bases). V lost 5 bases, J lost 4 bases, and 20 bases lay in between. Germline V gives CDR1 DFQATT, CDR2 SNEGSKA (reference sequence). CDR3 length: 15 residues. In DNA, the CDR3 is TGCAGTGCTCTCCGAGCCAACGGGGGGCTCTATGGCTACACCTTC. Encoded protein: CSALRANGGLYGYTF.

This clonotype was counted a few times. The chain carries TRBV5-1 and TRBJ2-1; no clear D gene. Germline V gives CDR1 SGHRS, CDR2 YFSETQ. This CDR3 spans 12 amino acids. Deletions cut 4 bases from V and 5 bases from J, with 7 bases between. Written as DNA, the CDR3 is TGCGCCAGCAGCGACGACCACAATGAGCAGTTCTTC. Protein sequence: CASSDDHNEQFF.

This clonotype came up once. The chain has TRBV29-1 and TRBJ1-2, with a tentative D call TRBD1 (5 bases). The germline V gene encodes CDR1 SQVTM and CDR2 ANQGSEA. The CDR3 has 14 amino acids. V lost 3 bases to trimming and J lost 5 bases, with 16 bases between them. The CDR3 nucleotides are TGCAGCGTTGACTTCTTTAGGGGATTATATGGCTACACCTTC. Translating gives CSVDFFRGLYGYTF. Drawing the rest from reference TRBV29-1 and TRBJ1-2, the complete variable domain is SAVISQKPSRDICQRGTSLTIQCQVDSQVTMMFWYRQQPGQSLTLIATANQGSEATYESGFVIDKFPISRPNLTFSTLTVSNMSPEDSSIYLCSVDFFRGLYGYTFGSGTRLTVV.

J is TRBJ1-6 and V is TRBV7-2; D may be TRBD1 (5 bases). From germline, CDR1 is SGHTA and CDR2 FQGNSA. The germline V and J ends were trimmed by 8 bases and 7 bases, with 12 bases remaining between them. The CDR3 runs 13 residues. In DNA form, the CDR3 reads TGTGCCAGCCGGGGCAGCTCAAATTCACCCCTCCACTTT. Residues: CASRGSSNSPLHF.